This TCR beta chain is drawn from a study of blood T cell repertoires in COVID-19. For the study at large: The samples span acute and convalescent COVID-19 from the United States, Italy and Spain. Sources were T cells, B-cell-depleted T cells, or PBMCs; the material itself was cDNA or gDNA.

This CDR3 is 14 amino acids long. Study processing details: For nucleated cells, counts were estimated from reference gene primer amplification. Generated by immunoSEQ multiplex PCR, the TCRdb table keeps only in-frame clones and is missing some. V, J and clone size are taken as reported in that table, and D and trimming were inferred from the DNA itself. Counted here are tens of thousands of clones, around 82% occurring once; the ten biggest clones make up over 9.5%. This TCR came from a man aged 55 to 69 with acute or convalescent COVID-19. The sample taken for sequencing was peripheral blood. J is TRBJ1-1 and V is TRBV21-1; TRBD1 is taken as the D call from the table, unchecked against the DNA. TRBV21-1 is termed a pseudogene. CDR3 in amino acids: CASSKRAGVGEAFF. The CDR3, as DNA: TGTGCCAGCAGCAAGCGTGCAGGGGTGGGTGAAGCTTTCTTT.